The next 21 T cell receptor beta chains were all read from a single sample in a study of blood T cell repertoires in COVID-19. Using immunoSEQ multiplex PCR, the repertoire was profiled, and TCRdb retains in-frame clones only, with some absent. The sample has 250,000 or so clones, around 88% seen once. The source material was peripheral blood. These receptors were collected from an elderly man with acute or convalescent COVID-19.

The rearrangement joins TRBV28 to TRBJ2-7, with D perhaps TRBD1 (6 bases). Germline V lookup: CDR1 MDHEN, CDR2 SYDVKM. The CDR3 loop spans 15 amino acids. The V gene lost 7 bases and the J gene lost 2 bases, with 18 bases spanning the gap. CDR3 in DNA: TGTGCCAGCACCCCCGGTGTATCAGGGGCCTACGAGCAGTACTTC. Translated, it gives CASTPGVSGAYEQYF.

The chain links TRBV19 to TRBJ2-7; TRBD1 might be the D (6 bases). The CDR3 is made up of 14 amino acids. Trimming pared 3 bases from V and 0 bases from J, leaving 9 bases between. Germline V gene data show CDR1 as LNHDA and CDR2 as SQIVND (reference sequence). CDR3 protein: CASSISTGSYEQYF. CDR3 coding DNA: TGTGCCAGTAGTATCTCGACAGGCTCCTACGAGCAGTACTTC.

This clone was observed a handful of times. The chain links TRBV2 to TRBJ1-2; a possible D gene is TRBD1 (5 bases). The CDR3 length is 12 residues. V gave up 4 bases and J gave up 7 bases, with 10 bases separating them. Looked up from germline, CDR1 is SNHLY and CDR2 is FYNNEI. The CDR3 region has the DNA TGTGCCAGCAGTGTGGGGGACTCTGGCTACACCTTC. The encoded protein is CASSVGDSGYTF. The full variable domain, with the rest looked up from reference TRBV2 and TRBJ1-2, is EPEVTQTPSHQVTQMGQEVILRCVPISNHLYFYWYRQILGQKVEFLVSFYNNEISEKSEIFDDQFSVERPDGSNFTLKIRSTKLEDSAMYFCASSVGDSGYTFGSGTRLTVV.

The sample holds one count of this clone. This chain uses TRBV28 with TRBJ2-7, with D unresolved. The CDR3 is made up of 15 amino acids. From germline, CDR1 is MDHEN and CDR2 SYDVKM. Trimming took off 3 bases at V and 0 bases at J, with 12 bases between the two ends. The CDR3 protein is CASSLSLPSSYEQYF. DNA for the CDR3: TGTGCCAGCAGTTTGAGTCTACCGAGCTCCTACGAGCAGTACTTC.

Concerning this clone itself: Germline is not matched at one junction end, which may reflect a read error. V is TRBV28 and J is TRBJ2-5; D is ambiguous. CDR3 length equals 11 residues. Per the germline V gene, CDR1 is MDHEN and CDR2 is SYDVKM. CDR3 nucleotides: TGTGCCAGCAGGAGACGAGAGGCCCAGTACTTC. It yields the protein CASRRREAQYF.

This chain connects TRBV15 to TRBJ1-1; 7 nucleotides line up with TRBD1. Looked up from germline, CDR1 is LNHNV and CDR2 is YYDKDF (reference sequence). With V trimmed by 5 bases and J by 1 base, 4 bases remained unmatched. The CDR3 length is 14 residues. This chain's CDR3 is CATSGGQRNTEAFF. The DNA for the CDR3 is TGTGCCACCAGCGGGGGACAGAGGAACACTGAAGCTTTCTTT.

The chain combines TRBV19 with TRBJ2-1; D possibly corresponds to TRBD1 (6 bases). Trimming stripped 2 bases from V and 5 bases from J, with 10 bases between. Germline values: CDR1 LNHDA, CDR2 SQIVND (reference sequence). This CDR3 contains 14 residues. CDR3 coding DNA: TGTGCCAGTAGTATAAGTACAGGGCACAATGAGCAGTTCTTC. Translated: CASSISTGHNEQFF.

V usage is TRBV29-1 and J usage is TRBJ1-1, with TRBD1 as a possible D gene (5 bases). From germline, CDR1 is SQVTM and CDR2 ANQGSEA. V was clipped by 3 bases and J by 0 bases, with 14 bases between them. This CDR3 comprises 15 residues. The CDR3 DNA sequence: TGCAGCGTTGAGAAGGGGCAAGTAATGAACACTGAAGCTTTCTTT. As protein: CSVEKGQVMNTEAFF.

The V and J genes are TRBV3-1 (or the pseudogene TRBV3-2) and TRBJ2-2, with a tentative D call TRBD1 (5 bases). V dropped 5 bases and J dropped 7 bases, with 23 bases sitting between them. CDR1 and CDR2 from the germline V gene are LGHDT and YNNKEL (reference sequence). CDR3 length: 17 residues. The DNA of the CDR3 is TGTGCCAGCAGCACGGACATCTCGAACATCCTGGGCGGGGAGCTGTTTTTT. This codes for CASSTDISNILGGELFF.

The chain is built from TRBV6-1 and TRBJ1-2; possible D gene TRBD1, 5 bases. V lost 6 bases to trimming and J lost 8 bases, with 16 bases between them. Germline-derived CDR1 and CDR2 are MNHNS and SASEGT. The CDR3 loop spans 13 amino acids. CDR3 in amino acids: CASSSRESSGYTF. The CDR3 bases are TGTGCCAGCAGCTCCAGGGAAAGTTCCGGCTACACCTTC.

The DNA for the CDR3 is TGCGCCAGCAGCTTCCTCAATGAGCAGTTCTTC. It specifies CASSFLNEQFF. The chain is built from TRBV5-1 and TRBJ2-1; D is unresolved. Germline CDR1 and CDR2: SGHRS and YFSETQ. V gave up 2 bases and J gave up 6 bases, with 3 bases separating them. The CDR3 consists of 11 residues.

V usage is TRBV9 and J usage is TRBJ1-6; unclear D gene. V dropped 3 bases and J dropped 0 bases, with 10 bases sitting between them. This CDR3 is built from 16 residues. CDR1 SGDLS and CDR2 YYNGEE come from the germline V gene. The CDR3 DNA reads TGTGCCAGCAGCGCCTCGTCCAGCTCCTATAATTCACCCCTCCACTTT. It yields the protein CASSASSSSYNSPLHF.

The CDR3 is CASSQGSGYTF. The CDR3, as DNA: TGTGCCAGCAGCCAAGGGAGCGGCTACACCTTC. The genes are TRBV3-1 (or the pseudogene TRBV3-2) and TRBJ1-2, with D unresolved. The CDR3 length is 11 residues. Between the trimmed V and J ends, which lost 1 base and 8 bases, there was a span of 5 bases. Germline loops: CDR1 LGHDT, CDR2 YNNKEL (reference sequence).

This clone was counted a few times. The rearrangement links TRBV11-2 to TRBJ2-5, with TRBD2 as a possible D gene (6 bases). Germline assignment: CDR1 SGHAT and CDR2 FQNNGV. This CDR3 contains 15 residues. Between the trimmed V and J ends, which lost 1 base and 5 bases, there was a span of 14 bases. Here the CDR3 reads CASSLGGGLRETQYF. The DNA of the CDR3 is TGTGCCAGCAGCTTAGGTGGAGGGCTCCGGGAGACCCAGTACTTC.

This clone was recorded a few times. The V call is TRBV7-9, the J call TRBJ2-3, with 7 bases lining up with TRBD1. V trimming: 6 bases; J trimming: 2 bases; junction bases outside the gene matches: 8. The germline gives CDR1 SEHNR, CDR2 FQNEAQ (reference sequence). This CDR3 has 15 residues. CDR3 region: CASSYGTALTDTQYF. CDR3 nucleotide sequence: TGTGCCAGCAGTTACGGGACAGCGCTCACAGATACGCAGTATTTT.

The gene calls are TRBV15 and TRBJ2-3; 10 bases fit TRBD1. Germline V gene sequence: CDR1 LNHNV, CDR2 YYDKDF (reference sequence). The length of the CDR3 is 16 residues. Losses at the gene ends were 1 base for V and 5 bases for J; bases not matched to a gene: 6. This CDR3 reads CATSRGPGTGVDTQYF. Here the CDR3 DNA reads TGTGCCACCAGCAGAGGACCCGGGACAGGGGTAGATACGCAGTATTTT.

The chain links TRBV2 to TRBJ2-2; TRBD2 aligns across 10 bases. V shed 6 bases and J 5 bases; nucleotides not matched to a gene: 6. This CDR3 comprises 15 residues. Germline values: CDR1 SNHLY, CDR2 FYNNEI. CDR3 in DNA: TGTGCCAGCAGGGGGACTAGCGCTTATACCGGGGAGCTGTTTTTT. It yields the protein CASRGTSAYTGELFF.

This clone was found once. The chain has TRBV10-2 and TRBJ1-1; D uncertain. V lost 7 bases, J lost 4 bases, and 10 bases lay in between. CDR3 length: 12 amino acids. Per the germline V gene, CDR1 is WSHSY and CDR2 is SAAADI. The CDR3 DNA reads TGCGCCAGCAACGGGGTGGGCACTGAAGCTTTCTTT. It encodes CASNGVGTEAFF.

The chain has TRBV19 and TRBJ2-1, with 8 bases lining up with TRBD2. The germline CDR1 and CDR2 sequences are LNHDA and SQIVND (reference sequence). CDR3 length: 18 residues. The ends lost 4 bases at V and 4 bases at J; junction bases unmatched: 15. As DNA, the CDR3 is TGTGCCAGTAGTACGGAGGGTTCCGGGACTAGTGTATACAATGAGCAGTTCTTC. Translated, it gives CASSTEGSGTSVYNEQFF.

V gene TRBV2 combines with J gene TRBJ2-7; 7 positions match TRBD2. Per germline, CDR1 SNHLY and CDR2 FYNNEI. This CDR3 spans 15 amino acids. Losses at the gene ends were 7 bases for V and 6 bases for J; bases not matched to a gene: 15. CDR3 DNA sequence: TGTGCCAGCAACCCTCGGGCTAGCGGACTTCCCGAGCAGTACTTC. Amino acid sequence: CASNPRASGLPEQYF.

V usage is TRBV5-1 and J usage is TRBJ2-1, with TRBD2 identical over 7 bases. The CDR3 is made up of 15 amino acids. Trimming removed 9 bases from V and 2 bases from J; junction bases left unmatched: 11. Germline V gene data show CDR1 as SGHRS and CDR2 as YFSETQ. CDR3 DNA sequence: TGCGCCACATCGGTCGGGGGAGGGGCCTACAATGAGCAGTTCTTC. Amino acid sequence: CATSVGGGAYNEQFF.